These T cell receptor beta chains were read from a single sample in a study of T cells in Graves' hyperthyroidism and ophthalmopathy. TCRdb re-called the multiplex PCR reads with MiXCR, one entry per CDR3 protein. The sample lists hundreds of thousands of distinct CDR3 sequences, 14% occurring once. The sample taken for sequencing was blood. The receptors were gathered from a woman in her 40s with Graves' hyperthyroidism. Each CDR3 is given with its conserved first and last residue. D genes are given only for firm matches. Expanded clones are given a class, and other clones once, few, many or no size at all.

v_call	j_call	clone_size	d_call	cdr3_nt	cdr3_aa
TRBV18	TRBJ2-3	many	TRBD1	TGTGCCAGCTCACCACCGACAGGGGGACACCTCACAGATACGCAGTATTTT	CASSPPTGGHLTDTQYF
TRBV28	TRBJ2-1	many	TRBD2	TGTGCCAGCAGGGTAGCGGGAGGGTCCTACAATGAGCAGTTCTTC	CASRVAGGSYNEQFF
TRBV12-3/TRBV12-4	TRBJ2-5	many	.	TGTGCCAGCAGTTTGTCGCGGGCTCAGGGGACCCAGTACTTC	CASSLSRAQGTQYF
TRBV29-1	TRBJ2-1	many	TRBD2	TGCAGCGTTGGGTCTAGCGGGAGGGCCTATGAGCAGTTCTTC	CSVGSSGRAYEQFF
TRBV20-1	TRBJ2-2	.	.	TGCAGTGCTAGAGATGGGCCGGCTACCTCGAAGGGGACCGGGGAGCTGTTTTTT	CSARDGPATSKGTGELFF
TRBV7-3	TRBJ2-2	many	.	TGTGCCAGCAGCCCTGGGACTCTGGCGAACACCGGGGAGCTGTTTTTT	CASSPGTLANTGELFF
TRBV4-2	TRBJ2-5	many	.	TGTGCCAGCAGCCAAGATACAGACCGACCACCGGAGACCCAGTACTTC	CASSQDTDRPPETQYF
TRBV10-3	TRBJ2-4	.	.	TGTGCCATCAGTGACGGTCAGGGGGGCAAAAACATTCAGTACTTC	CAISDGQGGKNIQYF
TRBV7-7	TRBJ2-7	many	.	TGTGCTAGCAGCTTAGCTCAGTCCGCCTACGAGCAGTACTTC	CASSLAQSAYEQYF
TRBV10-1	TRBJ2-3	.	.	TGCGCCAGCAGTGAACCGGGGTTCACAGATACGCAGTATTTT	CASSEPGFTDTQYF
TRBV20-1	TRBJ2-3	many	.	TGCAGTGCTGGAGTTGGAGGGGCCTTAACCACCACAGATACGCAGTATTTT	CSAGVGGALTTTDTQYF
TRBV29-1	TRBJ2-3	many	TRBD1	TGCAGCGTTGTTGGACAGGCACCTTTTAACACAGATACGCAGTATTTT	CSVVGQAPFNTDTQYF
TRBV6-1	TRBJ1-2	many	TRBD1	TGTGCCAGCAATCCCTTGACAGGGCAAGTGGTCTATGGCTACACCTTC	CASNPLTGQVVYGYTF
TRBV13	TRBJ2-7	many	.	TGTGCCAGCAGCTCTCGACAGGCCAACACCTACGAGCAGTACTTC	CASSSRQANTYEQYF
TRBV12-3/TRBV12-4	TRBJ2-3	.	TRBD2	TGTGCCAGCAGTTTCCAAGGGCGGGAGGCCGGGGATACGCAGTATTTT	CASSFQGREAGDTQYF
TRBV20-1	TRBJ2-2	few	.	TGCAGTGCTAGTTCTCAGGGTTCGGGGGAGCTGTTTTTT	CSASSQGSGELFF
TRBV19	TRBJ1-2	few	TRBD1	TGTGCCAGTAGTAGGGACAGCAACTATGGCTACACCTTC	CASSRDSNYGYTF
TRBV27	TRBJ2-7	many	TRBD2	TGTGCCAGCAGTCCGGTCACTAGCGGGAGGGTCGAGCAGTACTTC	CASSPVTSGRVEQYF
TRBV3-1	TRBJ1-2	many	TRBD1	TGTGCCAGCAGCCAAGGGACAGGGGGCGGTGGCTACACCTTC	CASSQGTGGGGYTF
TRBV3-1	TRBJ2-6	few	.	TGTGCCAGCAGCCAAGGATCGGCTGGGGCCAACGTCCCGACTTTC	CASSQGSAGANVPTF
TRBV6-1	TRBJ1-2	.	TRBD1	TGTGCCAGCAGTCGATCCGGGACAGGGGCGGCCGATGACTATGGCTACACCTTC	CASSRSGTGAADDYGYTF
TRBV2	TRBJ2-7	many	.	TGTGCCAGCAGGGACGCCTCCTACGAGCAGTACTTC	CASRDASYEQYF
TRBV6-2/TRBV6-3	TRBJ1-2	once	TRBD1	TGTGCCAGCAGTTACGGACAGGACCACCTACGTGGCTACACCTTC	CASSYGQDHLRGYTF
TRBV7-2	TRBJ2-5	.	.	TGTGCCAGCAGCTTAGGAGCTGCGTCCGTGGCCCAGTACTTC	CASSLGAASVAQYF
TRBV28	TRBJ2-7	.	.	TGTGCCACCCAGGGTGGGCCCCACGAGCAGTACTTC	CATQGGPHEQYF
TRBV25-1	TRBJ2-7	.	.	TGTGCCAGCGAGAGGCAGGGAAAACGGAGGGAGCAGTACTTC	CASERQGKRREQYF
TRBV4-1	TRBJ1-6	.	.	TGCGCCAGCAGCCAAGAGGCCAGGTTTACTTCACCCCTCCACTTT	CASSQEARFTSPLHF
TRBV6-2/TRBV6-3	TRBJ2-5	.	TRBD2	TGTGCCAGCATCCCGGGGGGGACCCAAGAGACCCAGTACTTC	CASIPGGTQETQYF
TRBV30	TRBJ1-1	many	TRBD1	TGTGCCTGGACCTCCAACCCTATTCCGGGACAGGGGGAGGCTTTCTTT	CAWTSNPIPGQGEAFF
TRBV28	TRBJ2-1	few	.	TGTGCCATTGGGGGGCGGGTGTTAGGTGAGCAGTTCTTC	CAIGGRVLGEQFF
TRBV5-1	TRBJ2-7	many	.	TGCGCCAGCAGCTTCGACCGTTACGAGCAGTACTTC	CASSFDRYEQYF
TRBV6-1	TRBJ1-1	many	.	TGTGCCAGCAACCAGGGAAACACTGAAGCTTTCTTT	CASNQGNTEAFF
TRBV3-1	TRBJ1-2	few	.	TGTGCCAGCAGCCAGGGGACGGCTTACTATGGCTACACCTTC	CASSQGTAYYGYTF
TRBV28	TRBJ1-4	few	.	TGTGCCAGCAGTGAACCGACAGGCTTCACTTTCAATGAAAAACTGTTTTTT	CASSEPTGFTFNEKLFF
TRBV11-1	TRBJ2-1	.	.	TGTGCCAGCAGCGGCCACGCTATGTTCAATGAGCAGTTCTTC	CASSGHAMFNEQFF
TRBV5-6	TRBJ1-5	.	.	TGTGCCAGCAGCAGAGGGACACTCAGCAATCAGCCCCAGCATTTT	CASSRGTLSNQPQHF
TRBV12-3/TRBV12-4	TRBJ2-1	many	.	TGTGCCAGCTTGGTTGGGTTCTCGAGCTCCTACAATGAGCAGTTCTTC	CASLVGFSSSYNEQFF
TRBV19	TRBJ2-1	.	TRBD2	TGTGCCAGTAGTATAGGGCTCCGGACTAGTGCGGGGGAGCAGTTCTTC	CASSIGLRTSAGEQFF
TRBV10-2	TRBJ2-7	few	.	TGCGCCAGCACCCGGGTAGGGTCCTACGAGCAGTACTTC	CASTRVGSYEQYF
TRBV5-1	TRBJ2-7	many	.	TGCGCCAGCAGCTCCCGGTTTGTTTCCTACGAGCAGTACTTC	CASSSRFVSYEQYF
TRBV28	TRBJ2-4	.	TRBD1	TGTGCCAGCAGTTTTTCCTCAGGGGGCTTAGCCAAAGACATTCAGTACTTC	CASSFSSGGLAKDIQYF
TRBV20-1	TRBJ2-7	many	.	TGCAGTGCTAGCCCCACACGTCGCTCCTACGAGCAGTACTTC	CSASPTRRSYEQYF
TRBV30	TRBJ2-7	many	TRBD2	TGTGCCTGGAGTGATATAGCGGGAGGCTACTACGAGCAGTACTTC	CAWSDIAGGYYEQYF
TRBV4-2	TRBJ1-1	.	.	TGTGCCAGCAGCCAAGATGAGGGGAGCACTGAAGCTTTCTTT	CASSQDEGSTEAFF
TRBV9	TRBJ2-1	.	.	TGTGCCAGCAGCGTAGGTGACTACCCCACGGGTACCTACAATGAGCAGTTCTTC	CASSVGDYPTGTYNEQFF
TRBV29-1	TRBJ1-5	few	.	TGCAGCGTTGGTGCAGGGAGAAATCAGCCCCAGCATTTT	CSVGAGRNQPQHF
TRBV29-1	TRBJ1-4	few	TRBD1	TGCAGCGTTGAAGTGGACAGGGAAGAGAGAACTAATGAAAAACTGTTTTTT	CSVEVDREERTNEKLFF
TRBV28	TRBJ1-1	many	TRBD1	TGTGCCAGCAGTACCGCGGACAGGTTCACTGAAGCTTTCTTT	CASSTADRFTEAFF
TRBV2	TRBJ1-6	few	.	TGTGCCAGCAGCGCCCCAGGGACGGCCGTTAGGGGTTCACCCCTCCACTTT	CASSAPGTAVRGSPLHF
TRBV6-1	TRBJ2-7	many	TRBD1	TGTGCCAGCAGTTCCGGGCCTTTAGGGACAGGGGGATCCTACGAGCAGTACTTC	CASSSGPLGTGGSYEQYF
TRBV18	TRBJ2-1	many	.	TGTGCCAGCTCACCATCCCACACAGGAACTGAGCAGTTCTTC	CASSPSHTGTEQFF
TRBV6-2/TRBV6-3	TRBJ2-7	.	TRBD2	TGTGCCAGCAGCCCCCCAACACCGGGACTAGCGGGAGGAGTCTACGAGCAGTACTTC	CASSPPTPGLAGGVYEQYF
TRBV28	TRBJ2-4	many	.	TGTGCCAGCAGTGGCCCCGGGGTAGCCAAAAACATTCAGTACTTC	CASSGPGVAKNIQYF
TRBV20-1	TRBJ2-7	many	.	TGCAGTGCTAGAGATTTTAGCGAGGGCGAGCAGTACTTC	CSARDFSEGEQYF
TRBV7-9	TRBJ2-3	.	.	TGTGCCAGCAGCTTAGATAGTAGCGGTACAATATTTAGCACAGATACGCAGTATTTT	CASSLDSSGTIFSTDTQYF
TRBV30	TRBJ2-1	many	TRBD1	TGTGCCTGGGGGACAGGGAAAGACAATGAGCAGTTCTTC	CAWGTGKDNEQFF
TRBV9	TRBJ2-7	many	TRBD2	TGTGCCAGCAGCGTAGAGGCGGGAGGGCCGGGCGAGCAGTACTTC	CASSVEAGGPGEQYF
TRBV27	TRBJ2-1	.	TRBD2	TGTGCCAGCAGTCGGGGGGGGACGGATTACAATGAGCAGTTCTTC	CASSRGGTDYNEQFF
TRBV11-2	TRBJ2-7	few	TRBD1	TGTGCCAGCAGCTTATCCGGGACAGGGGTTGAGCAGTACTTC	CASSLSGTGVEQYF
TRBV6-1	TRBJ1-5	many	.	TGTGCCAGCAGTGATGGGCCCTTTCGAGATCAGCCCCAGCATTTT	CASSDGPFRDQPQHF